Following are 5 T cell receptor beta chains from one sample sequenced in a study of blood T cells in healthy people across ages (dated by TCRdb to 2014 to 2015). To prepare the library, 5' RACE was applied. For sequencing, an Illumina HiSeq 2500 was employed. A second PCR of about 6 to 12 cycles was run with a J-beta primer mix and a sample-barcoded 5' primer. TCRdb's own reprocessing of the public reads used fastp at Q25 and MiXCR and kept productive beta chains. Rows with a matching CDR3 protein are joined into one entry that keeps the most common DNA and genes. The sample profile shows more than 900,000 distinct CDR3 sequences; 25% to 30% of them were found once. The ten largest clones add up to about 9.4% of the sample. The same sample was also studied in work on T cells of mothers and their children.

The sequenced sample consisted of blood. These receptors originate from a woman aged 40 to 49 in good health.

The chain links TRBV7-9 to TRBJ1-2; D not resolved. Between the trimmed V and J ends, which lost 7 bases and 4 bases, there was a span of 22 bases. Looked up from germline, CDR1 is SEHNR and CDR2 is FQNEAQ (reference sequence). The CDR3 consists of 16 residues. CDR3 in DNA: TGTGCCAGCACCTCCCTAGCGGAGCTTACTCCCTATGGCTACACCTTC. Residues: CASTSLAELTPYGYTF.

In this sample, this clonotype turned up once. The chain couples TRBV12-3 or TRBV12-4 to TRBJ2-7, with a tentative D call TRBD1 (5 bases). The CDR3 extends over 15 amino acids. V shed 3 bases and J shed 0 bases, with 12 bases lying between them. The CDR3 region is CASSFWTSSSYEQYF. The CDR3 nucleotides are TGTGCCAGCAGTTTTTGGACATCCAGCTCCTACGAGCAGTACTTC.

The chain couples TRBV4-3 to TRBJ2-1; 8 nucleotides line up with TRBD2. CDR1 LGHNA and CDR2 YSLEER come from the germline V gene. V lost 0 bases, J lost 2 bases, and 3 bases stayed unmatched. The CDR3 runs 16 residues. CDR3 amino acids: CASSQESAGAYNEQFF. CDR3 DNA: TGCGCCAGCAGCCAAGAATCAGCGGGGGCCTACAATGAGCAGTTCTTC.

The J gene is TRBJ1-5, the V gene TRBV7-9; no clear D. This CDR3 comprises 16 residues. Germline CDR1 is SEHNR and CDR2 is FQNEAQ (reference sequence). V shed 4 bases and J shed 2 bases, with 15 bases lying between them. The CDR3 sequence: CASSYSGRSGNQPQHF. CDR3 nucleotide sequence: TGTGCCAGCAGCTACTCGGGTCGGTCGGGCAATCAGCCCCAGCATTTT.

The gene calls are TRBV9 and TRBJ1-1; tentatively, D is TRBD1 (6 bases). V gave up 4 bases and J gave up 3 bases, with 16 bases separating them. There are 15 residues in the CDR3. Germline V gene lookup returns CDR1 SGDLS and CDR2 YYNGEE. Here the CDR3 reads CASSPYRVGDTEAFF. DNA of the CDR3: TGTGCCAGCAGCCCCTACAGGGTTGGGGACACTGAAGCTTTCTTT.